A selection of T cell receptor beta chains follows, all from one sample in a study of early T cells in non-severe SARS-CoV-2 infection. TCRdb re-called the 5' RACE reads with MiXCR, one entry per CDR3 protein. The top ten hold 20% of the sample, which has 20,000 to 25,000 distinct CDR3 sequences, 3.5% to 5.5% seen once. Material for sequencing was whole blood. Receptor source: an adult who was a healthcare worker with PCR-confirmed SARS-CoV-2 infection or an uninfected control (not recorded which). Each CDR3 is given with its conserved first and last residue. The D gene is left open where the match is weak. The listing skips clone size in some rows; elsewhere it reads once, few, many or a size class.

j_gene	abundance	v_gene	d_gene	CDR3aa	CDR3nt
TRBJ2-7	NA	TRBV9	TRBD2	CASSVGAGGLEQYF	TGTGCCAGCAGCGTAGGAGCGGGGGGCCTCGAGCAGTACTTC
TRBJ1-2	many	TRBV6-5	NA	CASSPPASFNYGYTF	TGTGCCAGCAGTCCCCCTGCCAGCTTTAACTATGGCTACACCTTC
TRBJ1-1	NA	TRBV25-1	TRBD1	CASRRQGSNTEAFF	TGTGCCAGCAGGAGACAGGGGTCGAACACTGAAGCTTTCTTT
TRBJ2-1	NA	TRBV20-1	TRBD2	CSAKSSGTSGINEQFF	TGCAGTGCTAAGAGCAGCGGGACTAGCGGGATCAATGAGCAGTTCTTC
TRBJ2-3	many	TRBV7-3	TRBD2	CASSPGTSGPSTDTQYF	TGTGCCAGCAGCCCAGGGACTAGCGGTCCTAGCACAGATACGCAGTATTTT
TRBJ2-1	few	TRBV12-2	NA	CASRQDRVSYNEQFF	TGTGCAAGTCGCCAAGACAGGGTCTCCTACAATGAGCAGTTCTTC
TRBJ2-3	many	TRBV20-1	NA	CSASGQARTDTQYF	TGCAGTGCTAGTGGTCAAGCCAGAACAGATACGCAGTATTTT
TRBJ1-6	many	TRBV12-5	TRBD1	CASGGTESNSPLHF	TGTGCTAGTGGTGGGACAGAGAGTAATTCACCCCTCCACTTT
TRBJ2-2	many	TRBV7-7	NA	CASSLGQTGELFF	TGTGCCAGCAGCTTAGGGCAGACCGGGGAGCTGTTTTTT
TRBJ2-7	medium-sized	TRBV4-1	TRBD1	CASSQRTGLNYEQYF	TGCGCCAGCAGCCAAAGGACAGGGTTAAACTACGAGCAGTACTTC
TRBJ2-5	many	TRBV5-4	TRBD1	CASSPETGRLETQYF	TGTGCCAGCAGCCCGGAGACAGGGAGATTGGAGACCCAGTACTTC
TRBJ2-5	many	TRBV5-1	NA	CASSLAKWGAGETQYF	TGCGCCAGCAGCTTGGCCAAGTGGGGGGCTGGCGAGACCCAGTACTTC
TRBJ2-1	many	TRBV6-5	TRBD2	CASSPVSGGSYNEQFF	TGTGCCAGCAGCCCCGTCAGCGGGGGTTCCTACAATGAGCAGTTCTTC
TRBJ2-3	few	TRBV3-1	NA	CASSGLVTQYF	TGTGCCAGCAGCGGGTTGGTTACGCAGTATTTT
TRBJ1-1	few	TRBV4-1	NA	CASSQASDQAYTEAFF	TGCGCCAGCAGCCAAGCGTCCGACCAAGCATACACTGAAGCTTTCTTT
TRBJ1-5	many	TRBV12-3/TRBV12-4	NA	CASSFGGYQPQHF	TGTGCCAGCAGTTTCGGGGGCTATCAGCCCCAGCATTTT
TRBJ2-5	many	TRBV20-1	TRBD2	CSARSPPGKGLAGETQYF	TGCAGTGCTAGATCGCCACCCGGAAAGGGACTAGCGGGAGAGACCCAGTACTTC
TRBJ2-1	few	TRBV20-1	NA	CSARVGGASSYNEQFF	TGCAGTGCTAGAGTCGGCGGGGCGAGCTCCTACAATGAGCAGTTCTTC
TRBJ2-7	NA	TRBV12-2	NA	CASRLPTLGNEQYF	TGTGCAAGTCGCCTACCAACACTCGGGAACGAGCAGTACTTC
TRBJ2-1	NA	TRBV28	NA	CASSFAGIYNEQFF	TGTGCCAGCAGTTTCGCTGGGATATACAATGAGCAGTTCTTC
TRBJ2-2	many	TRBV12-3/TRBV12-4	TRBD1	CASSWDRGAGELFF	TGTGCCAGCAGTTGGGACAGGGGAGCCGGGGAGCTGTTTTTT
TRBJ2-3	many	TRBV20-1	TRBD2	CSARVTSGGSTDTQYF	TGCAGTGCTAGAGTCACTAGCGGGGGAAGCACAGATACGCAGTATTTT
TRBJ2-2	many	TRBV7-9	NA	CASSLEGNTGELFF	TGTGCCAGCAGCTTAGAAGGGAACACCGGGGAGCTGTTTTTT
TRBJ1-1	many	TRBV20-1	NA	CSARLPGETEAFF	TGCAGTGCTAGGCTCCCGGGGGAGACTGAAGCTTTCTTT
TRBJ2-3	NA	TRBV6-2/TRBV6-3	NA	CASTSGNRKYF	TGTGCCAGCACATCGGGGAACAGGAAGTATTTT
TRBJ2-1	few	TRBV29-1	NA	CSSSPGSSYNEQFF	TGCAGCTCCAGCCCCGGGAGCTCCTACAATGAGCAGTTCTTC
TRBJ1-5	many	TRBV4-1	NA	CASSQEGPVLNQPQHF	TGCGCCAGCAGCCAAGAGGGACCCGTACTCAATCAGCCCCAGCATTTT
TRBJ2-2	many	TRBV28	TRBD1	CASSPPTGGTIGELFF	TGTGCCAGCAGTCCTCCGACAGGGGGCACGATCGGGGAGCTGTTTTTT
TRBJ2-1	many	TRBV30	NA	CAWSLNNEQFF	TGTGCCTGGAGCCTAAACAATGAGCAGTTCTTC
TRBJ2-7	NA	TRBV5-1	TRBD1	CASSAPGTGSTSEQYF	TGCGCCAGCAGCGCTCCCGGGACAGGAAGTACGAGCGAGCAGTACTTC
TRBJ2-1	NA	TRBV28	TRBD2	CASSLMSGLARSEQFF	TGTGCCAGCAGTTTAATGTCTGGACTAGCGAGAAGTGAGCAGTTCTTC
TRBJ2-1	NA	TRBV5-1	TRBD2	CASSPGGGLADPRSQFF	TGCGCCAGCAGCCCTGGAGGGGGACTAGCGGACCCTCGTTCGCAGTTCTTC
TRBJ1-1	many	TRBV29-1	TRBD1	CSVAADRGNTEAFF	TGCAGCGTTGCCGCGGACAGGGGGAACACTGAAGCTTTCTTT
TRBJ1-5	many	TRBV7-8	NA	CASSLGDQPQHF	TGTGCCAGCAGCTTGGGGGATCAGCCCCAGCATTTT
TRBJ1-1	many	TRBV7-3	NA	CASSVSMATEAFF	TGTGCCAGCAGCGTATCAATGGCCACTGAAGCTTTCTTT
TRBJ2-7	medium-sized	TRBV28	TRBD2	CASSPPGEGQWEQYF	TGTGCCAGCAGTCCCCCCGGGGAGGGCCAATGGGAGCAGTACTTC
TRBJ1-2	many	TRBV28	TRBD1	CASSPWTGYYGYTF	TGTGCCAGCAGTCCCTGGACAGGATACTATGGCTACACCTTC
TRBJ1-1	once	TRBV3-1	NA	CASSSGTRIEAFF	TGTGCCAGCAGTTCCGGGACCAGGATTGAAGCTTTCTTT
TRBJ2-3	NA	TRBV3-1	NA	CASSLWDTQYF	TGTGCCAGCAGCCTCTGGGATACGCAGTATTTT
TRBJ2-1	many	TRBV7-9	NA	CASSLLGGSWNEQFF	TGTGCCAGCAGCTTACTCGGCGGATCTTGGAATGAGCAGTTCTTC
TRBJ2-5	many	TRBV7-9	TRBD2	CASSLRGSGRVKTQYF	TGTGCCAGCAGCTTACGGGGAAGCGGGAGGGTCAAGACCCAGTACTTC
TRBJ2-1	many	TRBV4-1	TRBD2	CASSHLGSSGRPYNEQFF	TGCGCCAGCAGCCATTTGGGGTCTAGCGGGAGACCCTACAATGAGCAGTTCTTC
TRBJ1-1	many	TRBV5-1	NA	CASSLGTPRLDTEAFF	TGCGCCAGCAGCTTGGGGACCCCCCGGCTGGACACTGAAGCTTTCTTT
TRBJ1-5	many	TRBV29-1	TRBD1	CSVGQGNGQPQHF	TGCAGCGTTGGACAGGGGAACGGTCAGCCCCAGCATTTT
TRBJ2-1	many	TRBV28	TRBD2	CASSLPPGLAEGSRYNEQFF	TGTGCCAGCAGTCTCCCCCCCGGACTAGCGGAAGGCAGTCGGTACAATGAGCAGTTCTTC
TRBJ2-7	many	TRBV19	TRBD2	CASSRTSGFYEQYF	TGTGCCAGTAGTAGAACTAGCGGATTCTACGAGCAGTACTTC
TRBJ2-1	medium-sized	TRBV7-3	TRBD1	CASSSGQGAGNEQFF	TGTGCCAGCAGCTCGGGACAGGGGGCCGGCAATGAGCAGTTCTTC
TRBJ2-1	many	TRBV28	TRBD1	CASSLGGQGDNEQFF	TGTGCCAGCAGTTTGGGGGGACAGGGGGACAATGAGCAGTTCTTC
TRBJ2-1	few	TRBV24-1	TRBD1	CATSDWDRGSYNEQFF	TGTGCCACCAGTGATTGGGACAGGGGAAGCTACAATGAGCAGTTCTTC
TRBJ2-1	NA	TRBV18	NA	CASSPMAGSDEQFF	TGTGCCAGCTCACCTATGGCTGGTTCGGATGAGCAGTTCTTC
TRBJ2-7	medium-sized	TRBV20-1	TRBD2	CSATSGLAGVGGVYEQYF	TGCAGTGCTACATCGGGACTAGCGGGAGTTGGGGGTGTCTACGAGCAGTACTTC